The 10 T cell receptor beta chains below come from one sample, sequenced in a study of blood T cell repertoires in COVID-19 (TCRdb year 2020). Library creation used the immunoSEQ multiplex PCR assay. The table was pulled from immuneACCESS by TCRdb, which kept in-frame rearrangements only. Such tables lose some clones; where checked, under half of the loss comes from unresolved V genes, and the rest has no known cause. The sample data list 200,000 to 250,000 clones, and around 86% of these were observed just once. The ten most abundant clones make up 3.5% to 4.5% of the sample. Sequenced material: PBMCs or T cells enriched from blood (not recorded which). The source of these receptors is a middle-aged woman with acute COVID-19.

This chain links TRBV7-2 with TRBJ1-2; 9 positions agree with TRBD1. Germline CDR1 reads SGHTA; CDR2 reads FQGNSA. Trimming at V came to 4 bases and at J to 0 bases, leaving 9 bases not matched to a gene. CDR3 length equals 17 residues. The DNA of the CDR3 is TGTGCCAGCAGCTACATCCGGGACAGGGAGGCTAACTATGGCTACACCTTC. This encodes CASSYIRDREANYGYTF.

The chain employs TRBV19 and TRBJ2-5, with D maybe TRBD1 (5 bases). The length of the CDR3 is 13 residues. Between the trimmed V and J ends, which lost 2 bases and 5 bases, there was a span of 9 bases. Germline V lookup: CDR1 LNHDA, CDR2 SQIVND (reference sequence). This CDR3 is CASSIRKGETQYF. DNA for the CDR3: TGTGCCAGTAGTATACGGAAGGGGGAGACCCAGTACTTC.

The rearrangement uses TRBV19 and TRBJ1-2; TRBD1 aligns across 7 bases. The CDR3 loop spans 15 amino acids. V was pared by 3 bases and J by 4 bases, with 8 bases of the junction left unmatched. From germline, CDR1 is LNHDA and CDR2 SQIVND (reference sequence). CDR3 region: CASSIFDRVLYGYTF. The DNA of the CDR3 is TGTGCCAGTAGTATTTTTGACAGGGTCCTCTATGGCTACACCTTC.

In this sample, this clone turned up once. The chain uses TRBV27 and TRBJ2-3, with D unresolved. Germline V gene data show CDR1 as MNHEY and CDR2 as SMNVEV (reference sequence). V lost 5 bases to trimming and J lost 1 base, with 13 bases between them. CDR3 size: 15 residues. The CDR3 region is CASSEAQPRTDTQYF. Written as DNA, the CDR3 is TGTGCCAGCAGTGAGGCTCAGCCACGCACAGATACGCAGTATTTT.

Only one count was recorded for this clone. The chain employs TRBV5-1 and TRBJ2-2, with a tentative D call TRBD1 (7 bases). The CDR3 spans 15 residues. Trimming stripped 4 bases from V and 3 bases from J, with 13 bases between. In germline, CDR1 is SGHRS, CDR2 YFSETQ. In DNA form, the CDR3 reads TGCGCCAGCAGCACCAGGGGGGAGGACACCGGGGAGCTGTTTTTT. It yields the protein CASSTRGEDTGELFF.

The chain is built from TRBV19 and TRBJ1-2; the match to TRBD1 covers 7 bases. Per the germline V gene, CDR1 is LNHDA and CDR2 is SQIVND (reference sequence). V gave up 3 bases and J gave up 1 base; unmatched junction bases: 5. This CDR3 has 15 amino acids. CDR3 bases: TGTGCCAGTAGTATCAACGCAGGGGGTAACTATGGCTACACCTTC. Its protein is CASSINAGGNYGYTF.

This sequence joins TRBV5-5 and TRBJ1-1; possibly TRBD1 for D (5 bases). V dropped 4 bases and J dropped 0 bases, with 16 bases sitting between them. The CDR3 contains 16 residues. CDR1 and CDR2 (germline): SGHKS, YYEKEE (reference sequence). CDR3 bases: TGTGCCAGCAGCCCCGGGGGGGTGAGGGTGAACACTGAAGCTTTCTTT. Amino acids: CASSPGGVRVNTEAFF. Together with reference TRBV5-5 and TRBJ1-1, the CDR3 gives the full variable domain: DAGVTQSPTHLIKTRGQQVTLRCSPISGHKSVSWYQQVLGQGPQFIFQYYEKEERGRGNFPDRFSARQFPNYSSELNVNALLLGDSALYLCASSPGGVRVNTEAFFGQGTRLTVV.

The count of this clone is one. The J gene is TRBJ2-5, the V gene TRBV9; the match to TRBD2 covers 8 bases. CDR1 and CDR2 (germline): SGDLS, YYNGEE. The CDR3 is 15 residues long. V trimming: 2 bases; J trimming: 0 bases; junction bases outside the gene matches: 3. CDR3 loop: CASSVGGGNQETQYF. The CDR3 DNA sequence: TGTGCCAGCAGCGTGGGCGGGGGGAACCAAGAGACCCAGTACTTC.

The CDR3 nucleotides are TGTGCCACCAGTGATTTAAAACGGGACAGCAAACCGACTAGCTCCTACGAGCAGTACTTC. Translating gives CATSDLKRDSKPTSSYEQYF. The chain recombines TRBV24-1 with TRBJ2-7; possibly TRBD1 for D (7 bases). CDR3 size: 20 residues. Per the germline V gene, CDR1 is KGHDR and CDR2 is SFDVKD. V was trimmed by 1 base and J by 0 bases, leaving 24 bases between them.

The genes are TRBV6-2 or TRBV6-3 and TRBJ1-5; 8 nucleotides agree with TRBD1. This CDR3 comprises 18 residues. V lost 5 bases, J lost 3 bases, and 15 bases stayed unmatched. Germline V gene lookup returns CDR1 MNHEY and CDR2 SVGEGT. CDR3 loop: CASSNALGQGQINQPQHF. DNA of the CDR3: TGTGCCAGCAGTAACGCCCTAGGACAGGGACAAATCAATCAGCCCCAGCATTTT.